The present T cell receptor (beta chain) was sequenced within a study of PD-1 blockade in classical Hodgkin lymphoma. Each and every patient relapsed after autologous stem cell transplantation, and patients got differing brentuximab vedotin exposure. Magnetic negative selection was used to purify CD4+ T cells from PBMCs that had been thawed. V was cut by 4 bases and J by 3 bases, with 10 bases left in between. The CDR3 is 14 amino acids. Germline loops: CDR1 SGHKS, CDR2 YYEKEE (reference sequence). TCRdb keeps only in-frame clones here, not all; method: immunoSEQ multiplex PCR. The sample lists approximately 10,000 clones, 74% occurring once.

The chain carries TRBV5-5 and TRBJ1-4; the D gene is possibly TRBD1 (5 bases). The sample was CD4+ T cells from blood, taken at baseline. The receptor's source is a human donor with classical Hodgkin lymphoma. This CDR3 reads CASSRDGPNEKLFF. The CDR3, as DNA: TGTGCCAGCAGCCGGGACGGACCTAATGAAAAACTGTTTTTT.